Each of the 23 T cell receptor beta chains below was sequenced from the same sample in a study of blood T cell repertoires in COVID-19 (dated by TCRdb to about 2020). Receptor amplification or capture employed the immunoSEQ multiplex PCR assay. What TCRdb holds here is the immuneACCESS table cut down to in-frame rearrangements. Part of the clones is not present; checked against another copy, under half of the missing clones reflect an unresolved V gene, and the others are unexplained. For this sample the table gives 290,000 or so clones, of which roughly 80% were detected only once. Less than 5.5% of the sample is in the top ten clones. Input material: PBMCs or T cells enriched from blood (not recorded which). These receptor sequences come from a middle-aged man who had been exposed to COVID-19.

This clone was counted many times. V and J are TRBV5-1 and TRBJ2-3, with D unresolved. The CDR3 has 15 amino acids. V was trimmed by 1 base and J by 2 bases, leaving 11 bases between them. Germline V lookup: CDR1 SGHRS, CDR2 YFSETQ. In DNA form, the CDR3 reads TGCGCCAGCAGCTTGAATAGTGCTTACACAGATACGCAGTATTTT. The encoded protein is CASSLNSAYTDTQYF.

This clone is a singleton in its sample. The chain joins TRBV7-2 to TRBJ1-1; TRBD1 might be the D (5 bases). This CDR3 is 14 amino acids long. V was clipped by 4 bases and J by 6 bases, with 15 bases between them. The germline V gene encodes CDR1 SGHTA and CDR2 FQGNSA. The CDR3, as DNA: TGTGCCAGCAGCTCGCAGCCGGGGGGAGCTGAAGCTTTCTTT. Its translation: CASSSQPGGAEAFF.

The chain couples TRBV7-3 to TRBJ2-7; the match to TRBD1 covers 9 bases. The germline CDR1 and CDR2 sequences are SGHTA and FQGTGA. The CDR3 is 15 residues long. V dropped 5 bases and J dropped 1; count of bases not matched to a gene: 6. The DNA for the CDR3 is TGTGCCAGCAGCGTGGGGGGGACAGGGTCCTACGAGCAGTACTTC. It encodes CASSVGGTGSYEQYF.

This clone is deemed medium-sized (0.01 to 0.1%). V usage is TRBV5-1 and J usage is TRBJ2-2; 9 positions match TRBD2. The CDR3 totals 16 residues. In germline, CDR1 is SGHRS, CDR2 YFSETQ. J was trimmed by 4 bases and V by 0 bases; bases with no gene match: 4. CDR3 nucleotide sequence: TGCGCCAGCAGCTTGGGGCTAGCGGGAACCACCGGGGAGCTGTTTTTT. This encodes CASSLGLAGTTGELFF.

The chain uses TRBV5-1 and TRBJ2-5; tentatively, D is TRBD1 (6 bases). V was shortened by 0 bases and J by 2 bases, with 11 bases between the two germline ends. The CDR3 spans 15 residues. Germline V CDR1 and CDR2: SGHRS, YFSETQ. The CDR3 loop reads CASSLEGEQQETQYF. CDR3 DNA sequence: TGCGCCAGCAGCTTGGAGGGGGAACAACAAGAGACCCAGTACTTC.

The chain uses TRBV18 and TRBJ1-2; D not certain. Trimming cost V 2 bases and J 6 bases, with 7 bases left between them. This CDR3 region has 12 residues. The germline V gene has CDR1 KGHSH and CDR2 LQKENI. The CDR3 nucleotides read TGTGCCAGCTCACCATTACCGGATGGCTACACCTTC. It translates to CASSPLPDGYTF.

The genes are TRBV19 and TRBJ2-7, with D perhaps matching TRBD1 (5 bases). Germline V gene data show CDR1 as LNHDA and CDR2 as SQIVND (reference sequence). The CDR3 is made up of 14 amino acids. Trimming took off 3 bases at V and 2 bases at J, with 11 bases between the two ends. CDR3 coding DNA: TGTGCCAGTAGTATCATTCCAGGGACCTACGAGCAGTACTTC. It specifies CASSIIPGTYEQYF.

The chain employs TRBV3-1 (or the pseudogene TRBV3-2) and TRBJ2-1; TRBD2 aligns across 16 bases. Germline CDR1 reads LGHDT; CDR2 reads YNNKEL (reference sequence). This CDR3 spans 19 amino acids. V was clipped by 3 bases and J by 5 bases; unmatched bases: 10. CDR3 loop: CASSHTNRGLAGGHNEQFF. The CDR3 DNA follows: TGTGCCAGCAGCCACACGAACCGGGGACTAGCGGGAGGGCACAATGAGCAGTTCTTC.

The chain carries TRBV24-1 and TRBJ1-4, with D possibly matching TRBD1 (5 bases). The CDR3 sequence is 13 residues long. Trimming removed 5 bases at V and 7 bases at J, with 10 bases between. Per the germline V gene, CDR1 is KGHDR and CDR2 is SFDVKD. Written as DNA, the CDR3 is TGTGCCACCAGTGGGGGCGTCGGTGAAAAACTGTTTTTT. It translates to CATSGGVGEKLFF.

V gene TRBV4-1 combines with J gene TRBJ1-3, with D possibly matching TRBD1 (5 bases). CDR1 MGHRA and CDR2 YSYEKL come from the germline V gene. Between the trimmed V and J ends, which lost 0 bases and 8 bases, there was a span of 17 bases. CDR3 length: 16 amino acids. CDR3 sequence reads: CASSQDGAPNLDTIYF. The CDR3 DNA is TGCGCCAGCAGCCAAGATGGGGCCCCAAATCTAGACACCATATATTTT.

This chain joins TRBV7-8 and TRBJ1-5, with 7 bases fitting TRBD1. The CDR3 spans 15 residues. The germline CDR1 and CDR2 sequences are SGHVS and FQNEAQ. Trimming removed 5 bases from V and 5 bases from J; junction bases left unmatched: 9. The CDR3 DNA reads TGTGCCAGCAGCGAACGACAGGGTACGGATCAGCCCCAGCATTTT. Translated: CASSERQGTDQPQHF.

The V and J genes are TRBV7-3 and TRBJ2-5; D might be TRBD2 (5 bases). The CDR3 sequence is 13 residues long. In germline, CDR1 is SGHTA, CDR2 FQGTGA. V gave up 2 bases and J gave up 5 bases, with 9 bases separating them. The CDR3 region has the DNA TGTGCCAGCAGCTTAGATGGCGGGGAGACCCAGTACTTC. Its protein product is CASSLDGGETQYF. The whole variable domain, filled in from reference TRBV7-3 and TRBJ2-5, reads GAGVSQTPSNKVTEKGKYVELRCDPISGHTALYWYRQSLGQGPEFLIYFQGTGAADDSGLPNDRFFAVRPEGSVSTLKIQRTERGDSAVYLCASSLDGGETQYFGPGTRLLVL.

The chain has TRBV5-5 and TRBJ2-2; 12 bases are shared with TRBD2. V lost 0 bases to trimming and J lost 7 bases; unmatched junction nucleotides: 4. CDR1 is SGHKS, CDR2 YYEKEE, per germline (reference sequence). The CDR3 covers 16 residues. In DNA, the CDR3 is TGTGCCAGCAGCTTGGGACTAGCGGGAGTCGGCGGGGAGCTGTTTTTT. Its protein product is CASSLGLAGVGGELFF. The full variable domain, completed using reference TRBV5-5 and TRBJ2-2, is DAGVTQSPTHLIKTRGQQVTLRCSPISGHKSVSWYQQVLGQGPQFIFQYYEKEERGRGNFPDRFSARQFPNYSSELNVNALLLGDSALYLCASSLGLAGVGGELFFGEGSRLTVL.

The chain recombines TRBV12-5 with TRBJ1-5, with 7 bases lining up with TRBD1. The CDR3 consists of 16 residues. Germline CDR1 is LGHNT and CDR2 is FRNRAP. V shed 7 bases and J 1 base; nucleotides not matched to a gene: 10. CDR3 amino acids: CASVPQGRLSNQPQHF. The CDR3 DNA follows: TGTGCTAGTGTTCCACAGGGGCGTTTGAGCAATCAGCCCCAGCATTTT.

The chain joins TRBV7-3 to TRBJ2-7; D may be TRBD2 (5 bases). Per germline, CDR1 SGHTA and CDR2 FQGTGA. This CDR3 is built from 13 residues. The V and J ends lost 2 bases and 6 bases respectively, with 11 bases between them. The CDR3 region has the DNA TGTGCCAGCAGCTTAGACTACTACCGCGAGCAGTACTTC. It specifies CASSLDYYREQYF.

This clone appeared once. V is TRBV5-1 and J is TRBJ1-1, with D perhaps TRBD1 (6 bases). The CDR3 runs to 12 residues. In germline, CDR1 is SGHRS, CDR2 YFSETQ. V was shortened by 3 bases and J by 10 bases, with 13 bases between the two germline ends. The CDR3 loop is CASSSAGEGAFF. In nucleotides, the CDR3 is TGCGCCAGCAGCTCGGCAGGGGAGGGAGCTTTCTTT.

V usage is TRBV30 and J usage is TRBJ1-3; D is ambiguous. The V end lost 0 bases, the J end lost 2 bases, and 11 bases lay between the germline ends. The CDR3 consists of 15 residues. The V gene's germline CDR1 is GTSNPN and CDR2 SVGIG (reference sequence). The CDR3 region is CAWSVFAGTGNTIYF. CDR3 nucleotide sequence: TGTGCCTGGAGTGTATTTGCCGGGACTGGAAACACCATATATTTT.

The CDR3, as DNA: TGTGCCAGCTCAGTCGACCAGAGGGAGACCCAGTACTTC. Protein: CASSVDQRETQYF. This sequence joins TRBV18 and TRBJ2-5; D gene unclear. The CDR3 length is 13 residues. Trimming left V 5 bases short and J 5 bases short, with 12 bases between. CDR1 KGHSH and CDR2 LQKENI come from the germline V gene.

The chain combines TRBV10-3 with TRBJ2-3; 7 nucleotides agree with TRBD2. Trimming removed 7 bases from V and 3 bases from J; junction bases left unmatched: 13. The germline V gene encodes CDR1 ENHRY and CDR2 SYGVKD. The CDR3 extends over 16 amino acids. The DNA for the CDR3 is TGTGCCATCAAGGGGATCCGGGCGGGAGAAACAGATACGCAGTATTTT. Its translation is CAIKGIRAGETDTQYF.

V and J are TRBV6-6 and TRBJ1-5; 7 bases match TRBD1. CDR1 and CDR2 (germline): MNHNY, SVGAGI (reference sequence). V was pared by 11 bases and J by 4 bases, with 8 bases of the junction left unmatched. CDR3 length: 13 residues. This chain's CDR3 is CAAKTGKNQPQHF. The CDR3 nucleotides read TGTGCCGCTAAGACAGGGAAAAATCAGCCCCAGCATTTT.

The chain uses TRBV30 and TRBJ2-7; weak D call: TRBD1 (5 bases). Germline CDR1 GTSNPN, CDR2 SVGIG (reference sequence). CDR3 length: 11 residues. Trimming cost V 5 bases and J 2 bases, with 7 bases left between them. CDR3: CAWQGAYEQYF. The DNA for the CDR3 is TGTGCCTGGCAGGGTGCCTACGAGCAGTACTTC.

This chain connects TRBV9 to TRBJ2-1; D is undetermined. The germline CDR1 and CDR2 sequences are SGDLS and YYNGEE. Trimming cost V 4 bases and J 5 bases, with 13 bases left between them. The CDR3 spans 14 residues. The CDR3 DNA sequence: TGTGCCAGCAGCCCGCCAGATCGGGACAATGAGCAGTTCTTC. Its protein product is CASSPPDRDNEQFF.

This chain joins TRBV14 and TRBJ2-1, with 8 nucleotides matching TRBD2. The CDR3 has 17 residues. Germline assignment: CDR1 SGHDN and CDR2 FVKESK. V gave up 2 bases and J gave up 8 bases; unmatched junction bases: 14. DNA for the CDR3: TGTGCCAGCAGCCAATCGTACGGGACTAGGCGAAGCCATGAGCAGTTCTTC. It codes for CASSQSYGTRRSHEQFF.